This section outlines one T cell receptor (beta chain) sequence together with its context. The repertoire was sequenced with immunoSEQ multiplex PCR; TCRdb's copy has only in-frame clones and lacks some. Of over 70,000 clones in the sample, roughly 91% were seen once. The source of the sample is a study of OX40 agonist ivuxolimab in advanced cancers. CDR3 length: 14 amino acids. V was trimmed by 1 base and J by 3 bases, leaving 10 bases between them. The V gene's germline CDR1 is SGHAT and CDR2 FQNNGV. The rearrangement links TRBV11-2 to TRBJ2-7, with D possibly TRBD1 on 7 matching bases. Here the sequenced sample was CD4+ or CD8+ T cells sorted from blood, taken in a trial of the OX40 agonist ivuxolimab. The receptor's source is an adult with an advanced solid tumor such as melanoma, head and neck, liver or kidney cancer. In nucleotides, the CDR3 is TGTGCCAGCAGCTTAGGCAGGGGGGTCTACGAGCAGTACTTC. Protein sequence: CASSLGRGVYEQYF. Full variable domain (outside the CDR3, taken from reference TRBV11-2 and TRBJ2-7): EAGVAQSPRYKIIEKRQSVAFWCNPISGHATLYWYQQILGQGPKLLIQFQNNGVVDDSQLPKDRFSAERLKGVDSTLKIQPAKLEDSAVYLCASSLGRGVYEQYFGPGTRLTVT.